The source of this TCR beta chain is a study of shared clonotypes between healthy human individuals. All the donors were Caucasian adults who lived in Nashville, Tennessee. There are 14 residues in the CDR3. The V gene end was trimmed by 8 bases and the J gene end by 7 bases; junction bases not matched to a gene: 10. CDR1 MDHEN and CDR2 SYDVKM come from the germline V gene. Only in-frame clones appear in the TCRdb table, and some are missing; sequencing was by immunoSEQ multiplex PCR. The sample shows under 2.5 million clones, just under 95% of them seen only once. The sequence came from a man aged 18 to 29 in good health. Some clones in this sample may be carry-over from other donors' samples. Sequencing was carried out using naive CD4+ T cells from PBMCs. Described subset: CD45RA+ positively selected. The V and J genes are TRBV28 and TRBJ1-4; 7 bases fit TRBD1. The CDR3 reads CASRDSGRGEKLFF. CDR3 DNA sequence: TGTGCCAGCCGGGACAGTGGCCGAGGTGAAAAACTGTTTTTT.